The 28 T cell receptor beta chains given below trace back to one sample, sequenced in a study of T cell responses to AZD1222 COVID-19 vaccine. Sequencing used immunoSEQ multiplex PCR; TCRdb keeps in-frame clones, though not all of them. Here the sample spans some 87,000 clones, 80% to 90% being singletons. Sample: peripheral blood, taken on day 0 of AZD1222 vaccination. Receptor source: an adult in good health.

This clone was seen only once. The chain has TRBV6-5 and TRBJ2-3; 9 bases line up with TRBD1. V shed 7 bases, J shed 3 bases, and the junction held 8 bases outside the gene matches. Germline V CDR1 and CDR2: MNHEY, SVGAGI. The CDR3 runs to 15 residues. The CDR3 DNA reads TGTGCCAGCATCACGCGGACAGGGGATACAGATACGCAGTATTTT. Translated: CASITRTGDTDTQYF.

J is TRBJ2-5 and V is TRBV20-1, with 7 nucleotides matching TRBD2. The junction had 15 bases not matched to a gene; V was cut back by 3 bases and J by 5 bases. The CDR3 is 16 residues long. The germline V gene has CDR1 DFQATT and CDR2 SNEGSKA (reference sequence). CDR3 sequence reads: CSASVQSGTLRETQYF. CDR3 DNA sequence: TGCAGTGCTAGTGTACAGAGCGGGACCCTTAGGGAGACCCAGTACTTC.

This rearrangement joins TRBV5-1 to TRBJ2-2, with D perhaps TRBD1 (6 bases). Germline loops: CDR1 SGHRS, CDR2 YFSETQ. The CDR3 spans 16 residues. V shed 1 base and J shed 1 base, with 11 bases lying between them. The CDR3 DNA reads as TGCGCCAGCAGCTTGTTGGTACAGGGGAACACCGGGGAGCTGTTTTTT. Translation: CASSLLVQGNTGELFF.

The chain couples TRBV15 to TRBJ2-2, with 7 bases fitting TRBD1. The V gene end was trimmed by 1 base and the J gene end by 5 bases; junction bases not matched to a gene: 10. This CDR3 has 17 amino acids. The germline V gene encodes CDR1 LNHNV and CDR2 YYDKDF (reference sequence). CDR3 sequence: CATSRGGRGRGTGELFF. The DNA for the CDR3 is TGTGCCACCAGCAGAGGGGGAAGGGGGCGAGGAACCGGGGAGCTGTTTTTT.

This clone was recorded once. CDR3 bases: TGCGCCAGCAGCACTGGACAGCCCATTACCTATGGCTACACCTTC. Encoded protein: CASSTGQPITYGYTF. The J gene is TRBJ1-2, the V gene TRBV5-1; D might be TRBD1 (6 bases). CDR1 is SGHRS, CDR2 YFSETQ, per germline. The CDR3 contains 15 residues. Deletions cut 4 bases from V and 4 bases from J, with 17 bases between.

The chain links TRBV6-2 or TRBV6-3 to TRBJ1-1; tentative D call: TRBD1 (5 bases). Deletions cut 2 bases from V and 7 bases from J, with 20 bases between. There are 16 residues in the CDR3. Germline CDR1 and CDR2: MNHEY and SVGEGT. For the CDR3, the DNA is TGTGCCAGCAGTTACGGCTCGGCAGGGTGGGTCGATGAAGCTTTCTTT. Its protein product is CASSYGSAGWVDEAFF.

The V call is TRBV19, the J call TRBJ2-7; D may be TRBD2 (6 bases). The CDR3 has 14 amino acids. Germline CDR1 and CDR2: LNHDA and SQIVND (reference sequence). With 3 bases removed from V and 0 bases from J, the gap between germline ends came to 9 bases. This CDR3 reads CASSMGGDSYEQYF. In nucleotides, the CDR3 is TGTGCCAGTAGTATGGGCGGGGACTCCTACGAGCAGTACTTC.

The chain is built from TRBV11-3 and TRBJ2-7; tentatively, D is TRBD1 or TRBD2 (5 bases each). The V gene's germline CDR1 is SGHNT and CDR2 YENEEA. Trimming cost V 0 bases and J 4 bases, with 13 bases left between them. This CDR3 spans 15 amino acids. The CDR3 sequence: CASSLDSGTGYEQYF. In DNA form, the CDR3 reads TGTGCCAGCAGCTTAGATTCCGGGACCGGGTACGAGCAGTACTTC. The whole variable domain, remainder taken from reference TRBV11-3 and TRBJ2-7, is EAGVVQSPRYKIIEKKQPVAFWCNPISGHNTLYWYLQNLGQGPELLIRYENEEAVDDSQLPKDRFSAERLKGVDSTLKIQPAELGDSAVYLCASSLDSGTGYEQYFGPGTRLTVT.

This chain connects TRBV7-9 to TRBJ1-2; tentatively, D is TRBD1 (6 bases). The CDR3 totals 13 residues. The V gene lost 2 bases and the J gene lost 7 bases, with 11 bases spanning the gap. Looked up from germline, CDR1 is SEHNR and CDR2 is FQNEAQ (reference sequence). CDR3 sequence reads: CASSLTGQGGYTF. CDR3 sequence (DNA): TGTGCCAGCAGCTTAACAGGGCAGGGTGGCTACACCTTC.

V and J are TRBV4-1 and TRBJ1-4; D is unclear. Trimming pared 1 base from V and 0 bases from J, leaving 12 bases between. CDR3 size: 17 residues. The V gene's germline CDR1 is MGHRA and CDR2 YSYEKL. The CDR3 here is CASSQAPFHATNEKLFF. In DNA, the CDR3 is TGCGCCAGCAGCCAAGCCCCTTTTCACGCAACTAATGAAAAACTGTTTTTT.

The chain carries TRBV19 and TRBJ2-7; 8 bases align to TRBD2. The V gene end was trimmed by 6 bases and the J gene end by 5 bases; junction bases not matched to a gene: 15. Germline CDR1 reads LNHDA; CDR2 reads SQIVND (reference sequence). The CDR3 length is 16 residues. DNA for the CDR3: TGTGCCAGTAGCTCTGCCGCGAGCGGGAGAGGCAACGAGCAGTACTTC. Translation: CASSSAASGRGNEQYF.

The chain has TRBV7-8 and TRBJ1-2, with TRBD1 matching 8 bases. V shed 5 bases and J 2 bases; nucleotides not matched to a gene: 7. The CDR3 sequence is 15 residues long. Germline CDR1 reads SGHVS; CDR2 reads FQNEAQ. The CDR3 bases are TGTGCCAGCAGCCCCCAGGGGGCTGGGAACTATGGCTACACCTTC. Encoded protein: CASSPQGAGNYGYTF.

J is TRBJ2-1 and V is TRBV7-9; 16 nucleotides agree with TRBD2. The CDR3 runs to 14 residues. J gave up 7 bases and V 8 bases, and 2 bases lay outside the gene matches. The germline V gene encodes CDR1 SEHNR and CDR2 FQNEAQ (reference sequence). CDR3 nucleotide sequence: TGTGCCAGCGGGACTAGCGGGAGGGGGAATGAGCAGTTCTTC. It translates to CASGTSGRGNEQFF.

In nucleotides, the CDR3 is TGCGCCAGCAGCTTGGGGGGCGGGTACGAGCAGTACTTC. Translated, it gives CASSLGGGYEQYF. This chain joins TRBV5-1 and TRBJ2-7; D is perhaps TRBD1 or TRBD2 (5 bases each). The CDR3 has 13 residues. Germline lookup yields CDR1 SGHRS and CDR2 YFSETQ. V lost 0 bases to trimming and J lost 4 bases, with 8 bases between them.

The chain carries TRBV11-2 and TRBJ2-2; weak D call: TRBD1 (5 bases). The CDR3 covers 12 residues. Germline CDR1 reads SGHAT; CDR2 reads FQNNGV. V gave up 3 bases and J gave up 14 bases, with 13 bases separating them. CDR3 in amino acids: CASSFGQQDLFF. DNA for the CDR3: TGTGCCAGCAGCTTTGGACAACAGGATCTGTTTTTT.

The rearrangement uses TRBV28 and TRBJ2-2; possibly TRBD2 for D (7 bases). V was cut by 7 bases and J by 3 bases, with 15 bases left in between. The CDR3 extends over 15 amino acids. The V gene's germline CDR1 is MDHEN and CDR2 SYDVKM. The CDR3 region has the DNA TGTGCCAGCAAGGGAGGGGGAGTTTACACCGGGGAGCTGTTTTTT. Translated, it gives CASKGGGVYTGELFF.

V is TRBV30 and J is TRBJ2-7; D may correspond to TRBD1 or TRBD2 (5 bases each). Trimming left V 0 bases short and J 3 bases short, with 15 bases between. The CDR3 runs 15 residues. Germline V gives CDR1 GTSNPN, CDR2 SVGIG (reference sequence). The CDR3 loop is CAWSVRGELNYEQYF. The CDR3 coding sequence is TGTGCCTGGAGTGTACGAGGGGAATTAAACTACGAGCAGTACTTC.

This chain joins TRBV28 and TRBJ2-5; D not resolved. Between the trimmed V and J ends, which lost 4 bases and 0 bases, there was a span of 9 bases. The CDR3 length is 14 residues. Germline V gives CDR1 MDHEN, CDR2 SYDVKM. In DNA form, the CDR3 reads TGTGCCAGCAGTTCTGGACGGAACCAAGAGACCCAGTACTTC. Residues: CASSSGRNQETQYF.

This clone was observed once. V usage is TRBV19 and J usage is TRBJ2-3; possible D gene TRBD1, 5 bases. The CDR3 spans 14 residues. Trimming took 5 bases from V and 4 from J, leaving 13 bases between them. Germline V gives CDR1 LNHDA, CDR2 SQIVND (reference sequence). The CDR3 DNA follows: TGTGCCAGTAGTCTGTGGGGCCAGCCAGATACGCAGTATTTT. Protein: CASSLWGQPDTQYF.

The chain couples TRBV7-9 to TRBJ1-5, with D possibly being TRBD1 (6 bases). Germline V gene sequence: CDR1 SEHNR, CDR2 FQNEAQ (reference sequence). This CDR3 comprises 16 residues. V dropped 4 bases and J dropped 1 base, with 14 bases sitting between them. The DNA of the CDR3 is TGTGCCAGCAGCTCCCACAGGGTCGGGAGCAATCAGCCCCAGCATTTT. Residues: CASSSHRVGSNQPQHF.

The CDR3 protein is CSVRTGGANNEQFF. CDR3 coding DNA: TGCAGCGTTAGGACAGGGGGCGCAAACAATGAGCAGTTCTTC. J is TRBJ2-1 and V is TRBV29-1; 11 bases match TRBD1. Germline CDR1 and CDR2: SQVTM and ANQGSEA. The length of the CDR3 is 14 residues. Trimming took 5 bases from V and 5 from J; bases not matched to a gene: 5.

This chain joins TRBV19 and TRBJ1-3; D not certain. The CDR3 covers 13 residues. V lost 6 bases and J 5 bases, leaving 11 bases between the germline ends. Germline CDR1 LNHDA, CDR2 SQIVND (reference sequence). The CDR3 loop is CASRGGPRNTIYF. DNA for the CDR3: TGTGCCAGTAGAGGAGGTCCCAGAAACACCATATATTTT.

The chain uses TRBV5-1 and TRBJ1-3; D unclear. Germline loops: CDR1 SGHRS, CDR2 YFSETQ. The CDR3 extends over 14 amino acids. The V gene lost 4 bases and the J gene lost 0 bases, with 8 bases spanning the gap. CDR3 nucleotide sequence: TGCGCCAGCAGCCGGACGATCTCTGGAAACACCATATATTTT. It is translated as CASSRTISGNTIYF.

The chain has TRBV29-1 and TRBJ1-3; TRBD1 matches 7 bases. Germline V gene lookup returns CDR1 SQVTM and CDR2 ANQGSEA. CDR3 length equals 15 residues. After removal of 4 bases from V and 2 bases from J, the junction contained 8 bases not matched to a gene. In nucleotides, the CDR3 is TGCAGCGTTGTTCGGCAGGGGGAAGCTGGAAACACCATATATTTT. This encodes CSVVRQGEAGNTIYF.

V gene TRBV7-6 combines with J gene TRBJ1-4; 7 bases line up with TRBD1. The V gene end was trimmed by 0 bases and the J gene end by 0 bases; junction bases not matched to a gene: 10. This CDR3 has 19 residues. CDR1 SGHVS and CDR2 FNYEAQ come from the germline V gene. CDR3 amino acids: CASSLAPGGYLATNEKLFF. CDR3 bases: TGTGCCAGCAGCTTAGCGCCAGGGGGGTACCTTGCAACTAATGAAAAACTGTTTTTT.

The chain uses TRBV7-7 and TRBJ2-3; possibly TRBD2 for D (5 bases). Germline lookup yields CDR1 SSHAT and CDR2 FNYEAQ (reference sequence). CDR3 length equals 15 residues. V was pared by 1 base and J by 4 bases, with 12 bases between. The CDR3 coding sequence is TGTGCCAGCAGCTTAGGGCTAGCTCAGTCAGATACGCAGTATTTT. Protein: CASSLGLAQSDTQYF. Full variable domain (remainder filled in from reference TRBV7-7 and TRBJ2-3): GAGVSQSPRYKVTKRGQDVTLRCDPISSHATLYWYQQALGQGPEFLTYFNYEAQPDKSGLPSDRFSAERPEGSISTLTIQRTEQRDSAMYRCASSLGLAQSDTQYFGPGTRLTVL.

The chain uses TRBV11-2 and TRBJ2-3; D unresolved. The CDR3 is 15 residues long. The germline gives CDR1 SGHAT, CDR2 FQNNGV. V was pared by 7 bases and J by 0 bases, with 14 bases between. CDR3 nucleotides: TGTGCCAGCACCGCGACACCAACTAGCACAGATACGCAGTATTTT. This encodes CASTATPTSTDTQYF.

DNA for the CDR3: TGTGCCAGCAGTCTTGGACGGACTCCCAATGAGCAGTTCTTC. Translating gives CASSLGRTPNEQFF. V and J are TRBV5-6 and TRBJ2-1; D is possibly TRBD2 (5 bases). This CDR3 has 14 amino acids. V was cut by 5 bases and J by 6 bases, with 15 bases left in between. Germline V gene lookup returns CDR1 SGHDT and CDR2 YYEEEE.